The TCR beta chain described here comes from a study of T cells in Graves' hyperthyroidism and ophthalmopathy. RNA transcripts gave rise to amplified TCR beta CDR3 regions. First-round RT-PCR of the TCR CDR3 relied on the HTBI primer set. One entry per CDR3 protein results from TCRdb running MiXCR on the multiplex PCR reads. Seen here are just under 750,000 distinct CDR3 sequences, 35% observed once, and the top ten hold 30% to 40%. With a duration under 2 months, the hyperthyroidism was newly diagnosed in patients aged 18 to 65. With respect to this clonotype: Antigen unknown.

Germline V lookup: CDR1 SGHTA, CDR2 FQGNSA. The CDR3 sequence is 16 residues long. With 5 bases removed from V and 4 bases from J, the gap between germline ends came to 17 bases. Study-wide results and caveats: Among clonotypes expanded in thyroid above 0.001, most were also found in blood.

This clonotype originated in a middle-aged woman with Graves' hyperthyroidism. This sequence joins TRBV7-2 and TRBJ1-4; D may be TRBD1 (6 bases). The source material was blood. DNA for the CDR3: TGTGCCAGCAGCCGATGGACTGACAGGATTAATGAAAAACTGTTTTTT. Amino acids: CASSRWTDRINEKLFF.